This TCR beta chain came from a study of blood T cell repertoires in COVID-19. Overall study: Samples representing acute and convalescent COVID-19 were sourced from the United States, Italy and Spain.

Under the authors' procedure: Nucleated cell number was recorded as an estimate derived from reference gene primer amplification. The table came from immunoSEQ multiplex PCR; TCRdb's copy has only in-frame clones and leaves some out. V and J calls and clone size are given by that table; D and trimming were obtained from the DNA. This table has approximately 200,000 clones, roughly 84% appearing once. CDR1 and CDR2 from the germline V gene are SQVTM and ANQGSEA. The length of the CDR3 is 14 residues. V was clipped by 4 bases and J by 4 bases, with 14 bases between them. V is TRBV29-1 and J is TRBJ2-1; maybe TRBD1 (6 bases). The sample was PBMCs or T cells enriched from blood (not recorded which). The source of this sequence is a man aged 40-49 years who had recovered from COVID-19. The CDR3 DNA is TGCAGCGTTGGAGAAGTTGACAGGTACAATGAGCAGTTCTTC. Amino acid sequence: CSVGEVDRYNEQFF.